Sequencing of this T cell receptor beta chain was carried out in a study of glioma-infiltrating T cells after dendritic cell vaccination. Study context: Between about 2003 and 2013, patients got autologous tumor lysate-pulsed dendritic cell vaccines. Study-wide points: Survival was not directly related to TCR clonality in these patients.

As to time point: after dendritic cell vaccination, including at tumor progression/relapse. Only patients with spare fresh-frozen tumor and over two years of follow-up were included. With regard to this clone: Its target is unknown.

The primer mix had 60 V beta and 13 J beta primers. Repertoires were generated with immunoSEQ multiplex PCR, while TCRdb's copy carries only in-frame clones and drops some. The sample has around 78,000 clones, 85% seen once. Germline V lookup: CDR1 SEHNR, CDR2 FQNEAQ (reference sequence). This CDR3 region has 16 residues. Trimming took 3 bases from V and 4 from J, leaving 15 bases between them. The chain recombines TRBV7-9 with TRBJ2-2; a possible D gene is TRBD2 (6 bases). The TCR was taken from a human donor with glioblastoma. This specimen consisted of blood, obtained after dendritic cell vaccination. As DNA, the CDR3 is TGTGCCAGCAGCTTCCGAACAACCGGGGGCACCGGGGAGCTGTTTTTT. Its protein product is CASSFRTTGGTGELFF. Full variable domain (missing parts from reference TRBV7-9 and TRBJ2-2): DTGVSQNPRHKITKRGQNVTFRCDPISEHNRLYWYRQTLGQGPEFLTYFQNEAQLEKSRLLSDRFSAERPKGSFSTLEIQRTEQGDSAMYLCASSFRTTGGTGELFFGEGSRLTVL.